These 7 T cell receptor beta chains share one sample of origin, sequenced in a study of T cell responses to AZD1222 COVID-19 vaccine. Libraries were prepared by immunoSEQ multiplex PCR; TCRdb keeps only in-frame clonotypes and omits some of them. The sample contains 68,000 or so clones, 88% of which appear only once. The sequencing here drew on peripheral blood, taken on day 0 of AZD1222 vaccination. The receptors shown here come from an adult in good health.

The chain combines TRBV6-5 with TRBJ1-2, with 7 bases identical to TRBD1. The CDR3 length is 14 residues. Germline CDR1 is MNHEY and CDR2 is SVGAGI. V lost 5 bases and J lost 4; bases outside the gene matches: 7. CDR3 sequence: CASSTPGQAYGYTF. Here the CDR3 DNA reads TGTGCCAGCAGTACCCCCGGACAGGCCTATGGCTACACCTTC.

The J gene is TRBJ1-4, the V gene TRBV5-3; no reliable D call. TRBV5-3 is an open reading frame, and its role is uncertain. V was cut by 0 bases and J by 7 bases, with 7 bases left in between. The CDR3 spans 13 residues. CDR3 DNA: TGTGCCAGAAGCTTGGAGCGGATTGAAAAACTGTTTTTT. Translation gives CARSLERIEKLFF.

The chain links TRBV30 to TRBJ2-3, with TRBD2 matching over 13 bases. The CDR3 extends over 18 amino acids. V shed 1 base and J 6 bases; nucleotides not matched to a gene: 13. In germline, CDR1 is GTSNPN, CDR2 SVGIG (reference sequence). The CDR3 DNA sequence: TGTGCCTGGAGTGCTCCAAGGACTAGCGGGAGTACAAGGGATACGCAGTATTTT. This translates into CAWSAPRTSGSTRDTQYF. The full variable domain, its missing parts supplied by reference TRBV30 and TRBJ2-3, is SQTIHQWPATLVQPVGSPLSLECTVEGTSNPNLYWYRQAAGRGLQLLFYSVGIGQISSEVPQNLSASRPQDRQFILSSKKLLLSDSGFYLCAWSAPRTSGSTRDTQYFGPGTRLTVL.

The rearrangement links TRBV4-1 to TRBJ2-1; 7 bases are a match to TRBD1. The CDR3 is 15 amino acids. CDR1 and CDR2 (germline): MGHRA, YSYEKL. Losses at the gene ends were 2 bases for V and 2 bases for J; bases not matched to a gene: 3. CDR3 DNA sequence: TGCGCCAGCAGCCAAAGGGACAGCCCCTACAATGAGCAGTTCTTC. Encoded protein: CASSQRDSPYNEQFF.

The CDR3 loop reads CASSDANGRQETQYF. In DNA, the CDR3 is TGCGCCAGCAGTGATGCGAACGGGCGCCAAGAGACCCAGTACTTC. The chain is built from TRBV10-1 and TRBJ2-5; D remains ambiguous. The V and J ends lost 3 bases and 1 base respectively, with 12 bases between them. This CDR3 comprises 15 residues. Per the germline V gene, CDR1 is WNHNN and CDR2 is SYGVQD (reference sequence).

J is TRBJ2-2 and V is TRBV11-2; D is unclear. Germline values: CDR1 SGHAT, CDR2 FQNNGV. CDR3 length equals 14 residues. Trimming pared 3 bases from V and 1 base from J, leaving 6 bases between. The CDR3 sequence: CASSFDGNTGELFF. The DNA of the CDR3 is TGTGCCAGCAGCTTCGACGGGAACACCGGGGAGCTGTTTTTT.

The V gene is TRBV7-3, the J gene TRBJ1-1, with D maybe TRBD1 (5 bases). The germline V gene encodes CDR1 SGHTA and CDR2 FQGTGA. The CDR3 is 14 amino acids. The V end lost 2 bases, the J end lost 1 base, and 8 bases lay between the germline ends. CDR3 region: CASSLGHPNTEAFF. CDR3 coding DNA: TGTGCCAGCAGCTTAGGACACCCGAACACTGAAGCTTTCTTT. Filled out from reference TRBV7-3 and TRBJ1-1, the complete variable domain reads GAGVSQTPSNKVTEKGKYVELRCDPISGHTALYWYRQSLGQGPEFLIYFQGTGAADDSGLPNDRFFAVRPEGSVSTLKIQRTERGDSAVYLCASSLGHPNTEAFFGQGTRLTVV.